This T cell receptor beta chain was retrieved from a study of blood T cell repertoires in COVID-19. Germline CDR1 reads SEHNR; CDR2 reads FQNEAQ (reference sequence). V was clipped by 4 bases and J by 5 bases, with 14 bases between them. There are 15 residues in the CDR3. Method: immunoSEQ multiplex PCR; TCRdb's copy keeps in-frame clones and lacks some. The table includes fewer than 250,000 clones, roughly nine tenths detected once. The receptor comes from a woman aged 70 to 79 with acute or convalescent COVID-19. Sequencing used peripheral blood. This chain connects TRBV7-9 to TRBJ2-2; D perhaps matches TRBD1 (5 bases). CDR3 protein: CASSSDTTWTGELFF. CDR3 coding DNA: TGTGCCAGCAGCTCGGACACAACGTGGACCGGGGAGCTGTTTTTT.